This note documents a single T cell receptor (beta chain) sequence. The antigen it recognizes is unknown. It has no much larger one-base neighbor in the sample; base qualities were not kept. The germline V gene sets CDR1 to MNHEY and CDR2 to SVGAGI. V was cut back by 8 bases and J by 4 bases, leaving a gap of 17 bases between them. Its CDR3 holds 14 amino acids, cysteine through phenylalanine. Only the CDR3 DNA stays, 42 bases, in frame from base 1. TCRbeta CDR3 regions were amplified from genomic DNA by means of the immunoSEQ Assay, a bias-controlled multiplex PCR. The authors' analysis ran thus. Within the assay, amplification of reference gene primers was used to estimate how many nucleated cells each sample contained. To quantify the absolute abundance of each unique TCRbeta CDR3 rearrangement, sequence reads were collapsed and filtered. For each sample, productive Simpson clonality was calculated as the square root of Simpson's diversity index over productive rearrangements. TCRdb provides this immuneACCESS table in a form limited to in-frame rearrangements. Some clones are lacking; in checked studies, under half of them reflect an unresolved V gene, and why the rest are absent is not known. The V and J calls and clone size were taken over from that table, and D and trimming were inferred from the DNA. This sample is represented by 150,000 to 200,000 clones; around three quarters of them were singletons. Together, the top ten hold 17% of the sample.

This sample was included in a study of blood T cell repertoires in COVID-19 (dated by TCRdb to 2019 to 2021). Study-wide context: Samples covering the acute and convalescent phases of COVID-19 were provided by collaborators in the United States, Italy and Spain. Where available, HLA class I and class II types were taken from metadata supplied by the sample provider and were not determined by assay-based typing. The material from the prospective study consisted of cDNA or gDNA derived from T cells, B-cell-depleted T cells, or PBMCs. Samples came from the ongoing ImmuneRACE study (first 160 participants) plus 1,254 subjects from 6 global collaborators. The repertoires were released in a freely available public database meant as a resource for research on the immune response to SARS-CoV-2. Sample metadata almost always included a de-identified subject ID, COVID-19 status, age in years and sex. Subjects who had been exposed to COVID-19, were actively infected with it, or had recovered from it provided the deeply sampled blood TCRbeta repertoires that made up the dataset. The study at large found these results: The quantity of clinical and demographic metadata differed by source and by participant and was supplied without curation.

Collaborating institutions collected whole blood in K2EDTA tubes following their own protocols. For TCRbeta analysis, collaborators shipped samples in one of three forms: frozen whole blood, isolated PBMCs, or DNA extracted from either of those sample types. Sequencing input: peripheral blood. The chain links TRBV6-5 with TRBJ1-1; TRBD1 could be the D gene, as 6 bases match. The receptor was derived from a man aged 60-69 years with active or convalescent COVID-19. This receptor carries the CDR3 CASAGGAKVTEAFF. The DNA sequence is given as TGTGCCAGCGCGGGGGGGGCGAAGGTCACTGAAGCTTTCTTT.